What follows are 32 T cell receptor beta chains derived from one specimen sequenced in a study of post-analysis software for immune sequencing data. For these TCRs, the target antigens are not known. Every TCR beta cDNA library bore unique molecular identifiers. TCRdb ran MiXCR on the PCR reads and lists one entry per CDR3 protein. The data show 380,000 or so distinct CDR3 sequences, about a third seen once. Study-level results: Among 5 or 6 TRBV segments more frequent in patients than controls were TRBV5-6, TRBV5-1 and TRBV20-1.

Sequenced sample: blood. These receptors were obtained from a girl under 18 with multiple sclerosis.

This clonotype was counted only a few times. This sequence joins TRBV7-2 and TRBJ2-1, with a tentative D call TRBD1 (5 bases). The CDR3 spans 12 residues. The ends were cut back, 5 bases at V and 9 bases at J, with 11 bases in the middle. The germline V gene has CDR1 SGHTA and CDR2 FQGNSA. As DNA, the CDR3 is TGTGCCAGCAGCCCCCCCAGGGTTGAGCAGTTCTTC. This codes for CASSPPRVEQFF.

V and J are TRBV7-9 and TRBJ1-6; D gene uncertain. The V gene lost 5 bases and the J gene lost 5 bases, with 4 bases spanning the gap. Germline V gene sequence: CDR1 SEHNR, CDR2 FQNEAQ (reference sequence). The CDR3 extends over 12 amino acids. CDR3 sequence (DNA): TGTGCCAGCAGCCAGGATAATTCACCCCTCCACTTT. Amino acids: CASSQDNSPLHF. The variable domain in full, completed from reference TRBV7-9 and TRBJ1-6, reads DTGVSQNPRHKITKRGQNVTFRCDPISEHNRLYWYRQTLGQGPEFLTYFQNEAQLEKSRLLSDRFSAERPKGSFSTLEIQRTEQGDSAMYLCASSQDNSPLHFGNGTRLTVT.

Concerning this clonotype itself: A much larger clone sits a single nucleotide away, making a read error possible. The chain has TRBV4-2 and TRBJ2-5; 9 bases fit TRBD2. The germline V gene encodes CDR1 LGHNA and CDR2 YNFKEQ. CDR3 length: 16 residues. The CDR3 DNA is TGTACCAGCAGCCAAGATCTGGTTAGCGGGAGAGAGACCCAGTACTTC. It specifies CTSSQDLVSGRETQYF.

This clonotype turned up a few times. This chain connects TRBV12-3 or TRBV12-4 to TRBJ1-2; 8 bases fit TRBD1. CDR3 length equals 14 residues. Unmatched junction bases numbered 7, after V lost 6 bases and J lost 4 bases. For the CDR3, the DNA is TGTGCCAGCAGCCTCGCAGGGGGCGGCTATGGCTACACCTTC. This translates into CASSLAGGGYGYTF.

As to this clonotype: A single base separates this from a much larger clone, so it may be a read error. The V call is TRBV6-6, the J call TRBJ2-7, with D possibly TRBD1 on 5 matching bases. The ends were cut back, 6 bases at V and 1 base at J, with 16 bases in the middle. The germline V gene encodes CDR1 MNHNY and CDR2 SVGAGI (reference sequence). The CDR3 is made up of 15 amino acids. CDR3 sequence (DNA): TGTGCCAGCAGGCCCCCGGGCCGGACATCCTACGAGCAGTACTTC. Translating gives CASRPPGRTSYEQYF.

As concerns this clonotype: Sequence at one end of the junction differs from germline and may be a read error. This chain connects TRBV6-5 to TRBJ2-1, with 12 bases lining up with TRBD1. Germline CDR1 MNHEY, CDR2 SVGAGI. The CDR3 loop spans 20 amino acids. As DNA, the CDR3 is TGTGCCAGCAGTCACCACGGGACAGGGGGCGAAGGGCGAGTAAAGAATGAGCGGTTCTTC. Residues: CASSHHGTGGEGRVKNERFF.

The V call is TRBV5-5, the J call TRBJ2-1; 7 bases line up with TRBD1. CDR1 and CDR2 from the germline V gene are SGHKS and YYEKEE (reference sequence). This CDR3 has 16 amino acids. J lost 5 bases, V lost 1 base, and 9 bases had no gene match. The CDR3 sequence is CASSLLGTAKNNEQFF. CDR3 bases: TGTGCCAGCAGCTTGTTGGGGACAGCAAAGAACAATGAGCAGTTCTTC.

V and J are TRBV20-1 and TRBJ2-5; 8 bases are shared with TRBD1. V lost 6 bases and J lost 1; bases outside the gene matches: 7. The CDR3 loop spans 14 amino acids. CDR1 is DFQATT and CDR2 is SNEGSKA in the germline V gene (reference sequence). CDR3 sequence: CSAGSGGPQETQYF. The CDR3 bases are TGCAGTGCCGGGTCAGGGGGCCCCCAAGAGACCCAGTACTTC.

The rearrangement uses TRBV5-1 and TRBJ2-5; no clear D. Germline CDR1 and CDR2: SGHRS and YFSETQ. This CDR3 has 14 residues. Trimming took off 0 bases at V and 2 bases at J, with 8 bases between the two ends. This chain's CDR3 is CASSLAPGQETQYF. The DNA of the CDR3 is TGCGCCAGCAGCTTGGCCCCAGGTCAAGAGACCCAGTACTTC.

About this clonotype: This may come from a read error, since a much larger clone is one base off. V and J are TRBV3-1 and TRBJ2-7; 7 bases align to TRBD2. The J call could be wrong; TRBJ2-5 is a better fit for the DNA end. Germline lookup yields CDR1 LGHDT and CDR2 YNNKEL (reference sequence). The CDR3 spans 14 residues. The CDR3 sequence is CASNLPSGQETQYF. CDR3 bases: TGTGCCAGCAACCTGCCTAGCGGACAAGAGACCCAGTACTTC.

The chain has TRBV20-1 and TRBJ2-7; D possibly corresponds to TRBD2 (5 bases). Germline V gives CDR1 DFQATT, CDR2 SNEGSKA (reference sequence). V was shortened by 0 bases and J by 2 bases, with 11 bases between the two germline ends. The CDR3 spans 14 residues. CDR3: CSARDLPGAYEQYF. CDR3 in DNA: TGCAGTGCTAGAGATCTACCCGGGGCCTACGAGCAGTACTTC.

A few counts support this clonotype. The CDR3 is CASSLAFLSDYEQYF. CDR3 in DNA: TGTGCCAGCAGCTTGGCCTTCCTTTCGGACTACGAGCAGTACTTC. V usage is TRBV5-6 and J usage is TRBJ2-7; D gene unclear. CDR3 length: 15 amino acids. Trimming stripped 0 bases from V and 3 bases from J, with 13 bases between. The germline V gene encodes CDR1 SGHDT and CDR2 YYEEEE.

The CDR3, as DNA: TGTGCCAGCAGTTGGACTAGCGGGGTAGATGAGCAGTTCTTC. The encoded protein is CASSWTSGVDEQFF. V is TRBV6-2 or TRBV6-3 and J is TRBJ2-1; 12 bases line up with TRBD2. The germline V gene encodes CDR1 MNHEY and CDR2 SVGEGT. CDR3 size: 14 residues. V gave up 4 bases and J gave up 8 bases; unmatched junction bases: 3.

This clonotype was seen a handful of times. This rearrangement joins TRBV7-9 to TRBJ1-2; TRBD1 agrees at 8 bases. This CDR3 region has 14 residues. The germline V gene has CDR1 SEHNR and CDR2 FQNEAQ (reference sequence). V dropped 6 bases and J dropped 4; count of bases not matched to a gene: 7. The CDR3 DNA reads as TGTGCCAGCAGTTATCCCGGGACAGGCTATGGCTACACCTTC. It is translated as CASSYPGTGYGYTF. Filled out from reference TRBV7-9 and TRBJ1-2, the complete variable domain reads DTGVSQNPRHKITKRGQNVTFRCDPISEHNRLYWYRQTLGQGPEFLTYFQNEAQLEKSRLLSDRFSAERPKGSFSTLEIQRTEQGDSAMYLCASSYPGTGYGYTFGSGTRLTVV.

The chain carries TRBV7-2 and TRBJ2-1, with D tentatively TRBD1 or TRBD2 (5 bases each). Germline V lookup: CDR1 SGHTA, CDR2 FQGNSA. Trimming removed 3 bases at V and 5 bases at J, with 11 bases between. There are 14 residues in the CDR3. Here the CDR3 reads CASSFRGFNNEQFF. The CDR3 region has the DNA TGTGCCAGCAGCTTCCGGGGCTTTAACAATGAGCAGTTCTTC. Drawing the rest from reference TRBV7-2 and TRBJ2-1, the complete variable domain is GAGVSQSPSNKVTEKGKDVELRCDPISGHTALYWYRQSLGQGLEFLIYFQGNSAPDKSGLPSDRFSAERTGGSVSTLTIQRTQQEDSAVYLCASSFRGFNNEQFFGPGTRLTVL.

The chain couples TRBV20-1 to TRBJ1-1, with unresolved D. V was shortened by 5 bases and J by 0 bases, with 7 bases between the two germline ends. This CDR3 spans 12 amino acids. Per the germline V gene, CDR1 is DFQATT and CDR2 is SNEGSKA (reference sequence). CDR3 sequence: CSALDMNTEAFF. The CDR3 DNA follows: TGCAGTGCTCTAGACATGAACACTGAAGCTTTCTTT.

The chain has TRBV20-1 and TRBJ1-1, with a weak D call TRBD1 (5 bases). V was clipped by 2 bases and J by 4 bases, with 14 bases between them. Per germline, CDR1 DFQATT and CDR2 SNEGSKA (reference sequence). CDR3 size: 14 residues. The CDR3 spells CSARLSTVRTEAFF. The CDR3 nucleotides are TGCAGTGCTAGACTATCGACAGTGCGCACTGAAGCTTTCTTT.

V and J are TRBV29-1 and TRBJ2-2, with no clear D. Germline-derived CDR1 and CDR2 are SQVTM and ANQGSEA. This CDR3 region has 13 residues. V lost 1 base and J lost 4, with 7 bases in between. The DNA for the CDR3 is TGCAGCGTTGAAGGGGAAAGCACCGGGGAGCTGTTTTTT. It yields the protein CSVEGESTGELFF.

CDR3 residues: CASSRDRGQSPLHF. The CDR3 DNA reads TGTGCCAGCAGCCGGGACAGGGGGCAATCACCCCTCCACTTT. The rearrangement links TRBV13 to TRBJ1-6; 12 bases line up with TRBD1. The CDR3 length is 14 residues. V lost 5 bases and J lost 10; bases outside the gene matches: 3. Germline V lookup: CDR1 PRHDT, CDR2 FYEKMQ (reference sequence).

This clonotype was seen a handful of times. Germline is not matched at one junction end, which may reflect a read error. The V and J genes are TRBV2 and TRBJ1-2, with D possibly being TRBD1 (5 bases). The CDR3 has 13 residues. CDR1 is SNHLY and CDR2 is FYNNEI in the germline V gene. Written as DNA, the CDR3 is TGTGCCAGCAGGCGACAGCCGGGATATGGCTGCACCTTC. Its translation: CASRRQPGYGCTF. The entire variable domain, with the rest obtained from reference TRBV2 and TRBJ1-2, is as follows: EPEVTQTPSHQVTQMGQEVILRCVPISNHLYFYWYRQILGQKVEFLVSFYNNEISEKSEIFDDQFSVERPDGSNFTLKIRSTKLEDSAMYFCASRRQPGYGCTFGSGTRLTVV.

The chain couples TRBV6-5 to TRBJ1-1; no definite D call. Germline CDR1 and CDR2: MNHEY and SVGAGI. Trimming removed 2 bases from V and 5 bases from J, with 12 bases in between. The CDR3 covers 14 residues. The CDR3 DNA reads TGTGCCAGCAGTTACGTCGGTGGAGCGACTGAAGCTTTCTTT. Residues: CASSYVGGATEAFF.

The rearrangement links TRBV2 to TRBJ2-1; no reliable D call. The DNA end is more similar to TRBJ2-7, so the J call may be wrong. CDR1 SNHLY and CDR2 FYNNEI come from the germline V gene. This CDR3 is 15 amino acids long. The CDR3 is CASSAGLSSYNEQYF. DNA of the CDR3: TGTGCCAGCAGTGCTGGCTTAAGCTCCTACAATGAGCAGTACTTC.

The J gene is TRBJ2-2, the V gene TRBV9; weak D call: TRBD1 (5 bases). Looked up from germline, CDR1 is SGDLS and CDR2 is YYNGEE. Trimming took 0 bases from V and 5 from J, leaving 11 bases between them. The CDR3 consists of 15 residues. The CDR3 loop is CASSVAPGQTGELFF. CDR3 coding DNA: TGTGCCAGCAGCGTAGCTCCAGGGCAAACCGGGGAGCTGTTTTTT.

CDR3 in amino acids: CSAGESNQPQHF. Written as DNA, the CDR3 is TGCAGTGCCGGGGAGAGCAATCAGCCCCAGCATTTT. The chain is built from TRBV20-1 and TRBJ1-5; D is undetermined. CDR1 and CDR2 (germline): DFQATT, SNEGSKA (reference sequence). The CDR3 runs 12 residues. Deletions cut 6 bases from V and 1 base from J, with 7 bases between.

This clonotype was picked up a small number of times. This CDR3 reads CASSLYSNYGYTF. The CDR3 bases are TGTGCCAGCAGCTTATACAGCAACTATGGCTACACCTTC. The rearrangement joins TRBV7-3 to TRBJ1-2; no clear D gene. In germline, CDR1 is SGHTA, CDR2 FQGTGA. The CDR3 is 13 amino acids. V was trimmed by 2 bases and J by 2 bases, leaving 6 bases between them.

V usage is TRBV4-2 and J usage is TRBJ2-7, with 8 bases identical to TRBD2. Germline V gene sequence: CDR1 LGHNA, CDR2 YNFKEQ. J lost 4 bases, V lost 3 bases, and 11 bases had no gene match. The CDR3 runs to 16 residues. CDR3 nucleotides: TGTGCCAGCAGCCAGACCTTAGCGGGAAGGAGGTACGAGCAGTACTTC. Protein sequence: CASSQTLAGRRYEQYF.

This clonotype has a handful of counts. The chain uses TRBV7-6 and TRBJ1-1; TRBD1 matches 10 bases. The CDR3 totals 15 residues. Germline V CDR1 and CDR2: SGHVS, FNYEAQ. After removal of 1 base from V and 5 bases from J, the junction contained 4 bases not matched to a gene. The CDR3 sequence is CASSLEGTGETEAFF. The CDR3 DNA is TGTGCCAGCAGCTTAGAGGGGACAGGGGAGACTGAAGCTTTCTTT.

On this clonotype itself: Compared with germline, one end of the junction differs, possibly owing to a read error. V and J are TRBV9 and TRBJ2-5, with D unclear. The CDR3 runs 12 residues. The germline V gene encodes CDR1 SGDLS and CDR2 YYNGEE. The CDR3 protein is CASSASEETRYF. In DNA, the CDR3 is TGTGCCAGCAGCGCCAGCGAAGAGACCCGGTACTTC.

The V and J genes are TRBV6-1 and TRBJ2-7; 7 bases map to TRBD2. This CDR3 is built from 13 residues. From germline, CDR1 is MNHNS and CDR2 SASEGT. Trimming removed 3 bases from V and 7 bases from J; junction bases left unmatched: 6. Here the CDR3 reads CASSDLRGGEQYF. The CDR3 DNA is TGTGCCAGCAGTGACCTTAGGGGAGGGGAGCAGTACTTC.

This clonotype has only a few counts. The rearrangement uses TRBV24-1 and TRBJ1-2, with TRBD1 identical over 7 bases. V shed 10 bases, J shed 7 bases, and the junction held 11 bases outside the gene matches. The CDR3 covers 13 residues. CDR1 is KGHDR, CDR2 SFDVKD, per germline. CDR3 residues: CATKSDRAFGYTF. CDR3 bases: TGTGCCACAAAAAGCGACAGGGCCTTTGGCTACACCTTC.

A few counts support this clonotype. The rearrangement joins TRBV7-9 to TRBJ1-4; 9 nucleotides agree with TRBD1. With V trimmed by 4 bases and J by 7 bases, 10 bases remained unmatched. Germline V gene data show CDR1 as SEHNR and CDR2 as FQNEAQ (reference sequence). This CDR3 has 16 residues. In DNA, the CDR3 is TGTGCCAGCAGCTCAACTCCGGGACAGGGAATTGAAAAACTGTTTTTT. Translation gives CASSSTPGQGIEKLFF.

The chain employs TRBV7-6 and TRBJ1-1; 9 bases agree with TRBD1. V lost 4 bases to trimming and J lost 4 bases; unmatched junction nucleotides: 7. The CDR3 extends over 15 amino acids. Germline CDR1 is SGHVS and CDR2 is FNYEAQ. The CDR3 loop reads CASSSPGQGFTEAFF. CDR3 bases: TGTGCCAGCAGCTCGCCGGGACAGGGCTTCACTGAAGCTTTCTTT.